The 29 T cell receptor beta chains in this list originate from one sample, sequenced in a study of cytomegalovirus exposure and HLA in healthy donors. Amplification used 60 Vbeta primers and 13 Jbeta primers. Libraries were prepared by immunoSEQ multiplex PCR; TCRdb keeps only in-frame clonotypes and omits some of them. This sample has roughly 160,000 clones, with approximately 80% found just once. Sequenced material: PBMCs. The receptors stem from a male donor in good health and CMV-seropositive.

The chain employs TRBV6-1 and TRBJ1-4; 7 bases are a match to TRBD1. Trimming removed 7 bases from V and 5 bases from J; junction bases left unmatched: 10. The CDR3 totals 15 residues. The germline V gene encodes CDR1 MNHNS and CDR2 SASEGT. CDR3 coding DNA: TGTGCCAGCACCATACGGACAGGCAGAAATGAAAAACTGTTTTTT. This gives the protein CASTIRTGRNEKLFF.

This clone showed up just a few times. The chain recombines TRBV2 with TRBJ1-6; a weak D match, TRBD1 (5 bases). The CDR3 has 15 amino acids. V was pared by 2 bases and J by 5 bases, with 10 bases between. Germline V gene sequence: CDR1 SNHLY, CDR2 FYNNEI. This CDR3 is CASSESRVNNSPLHF. CDR3 in DNA: TGTGCCAGCAGTGAAAGCAGGGTCAATAATTCACCCCTCCACTTT.

Notes on this clone: A junction boundary mismatches the germline segment, possibly from a read error. The chain combines TRBV30 with TRBJ2-7; 7 positions match TRBD2. Germline V gene data show CDR1 as GTSNPN and CDR2 as SVGIG (reference sequence). This CDR3 comprises 16 residues. CDR3 amino acids: CAWSVQVMNGGTQWNF. CDR3 nucleotide sequence: TGTGCCTGGAGTGTACAAGTTATGAACGGGGGGACCCAGTGGAACTTC.

The chain recombines TRBV4-3 with TRBJ1-1; D remains unclear. Looked up from germline, CDR1 is LGHNA and CDR2 is YSLEER. Trimming took 3 bases from V and 1 from J, leaving 12 bases between them. The length of the CDR3 is 15 residues. This CDR3 reads CASSQEDGRNTEAFF. The CDR3 bases are TGCGCCAGCAGCCAGGAGGATGGGAGGAACACTGAAGCTTTCTTT.

This clone was detected once. The chain joins TRBV9 to TRBJ2-2; 8 nucleotides match TRBD1. The CDR3 runs to 15 residues. The V gene end was trimmed by 4 bases and the J gene end by 4 bases; junction bases not matched to a gene: 6. CDR1 and CDR2 (germline): SGDLS, YYNGEE. This chain's CDR3 is CASSFQGASTGELFF. CDR3 bases: TGTGCCAGCAGCTTCCAGGGGGCGAGCACCGGGGAGCTGTTTTTT.

The V call is TRBV2, the J call TRBJ2-3; TRBD1 might be the D (6 bases). Germline V gene lookup returns CDR1 SNHLY and CDR2 FYNNEI. Trimming cost V 8 bases and J 6 bases, with 15 bases left between them. This CDR3 comprises 13 residues. CDR3 in amino acids: CASLRQAADTQYF. In DNA form, the CDR3 reads TGTGCCAGCCTTAGACAGGCTGCGGATACGCAGTATTTT.

The chain recombines TRBV30 with TRBJ2-4; D remains unclear. CDR1 is GTSNPN, CDR2 SVGIG, per germline (reference sequence). The CDR3 runs to 13 residues. The germline V and J ends were trimmed by 4 bases and 0 bases, with 7 bases remaining between them. This CDR3 reads CAWTVLAKNIQYF. The CDR3 coding sequence is TGTGCCTGGACTGTACTAGCCAAAAACATTCAGTACTTC. Drawing the rest from reference TRBV30 and TRBJ2-4, the complete variable domain is SQTIHQWPATLVQPVGSPLSLECTVEGTSNPNLYWYRQAAGRGLQLLFYSVGIGQISSEVPQNLSASRPQDRQFILSSKKLLLSDSGFYLCAWTVLAKNIQYFGAGTRLSVL.

The chain uses TRBV27 and TRBJ1-4; the D gene is possibly TRBD1 (5 bases). The germline gives CDR1 MNHEY, CDR2 SMNVEV (reference sequence). This CDR3 spans 19 amino acids. V lost 4 bases, J lost 8 bases, and 29 bases lay in between. CDR3 sequence: CASSYMAPPAGVDYEKLFF. The CDR3 DNA sequence: TGTGCCAGCAGTTATATGGCCCCCCCCGCGGGGGTAGACTACGAAAAACTGTTTTTT.

The CDR3, as DNA: TGCAGCGTTCAACGGCTAGCGGGGGCGGACACCGGGGAGCTGTTTTTT. The encoded protein is CSVQRLAGADTGELFF. This chain connects TRBV29-1 to TRBJ2-2, with 10 nucleotides matching TRBD2. CDR1 SQVTM and CDR2 ANQGSEA come from the germline V gene. The CDR3 sequence is 16 residues long. V lost 5 bases to trimming and J lost 3 bases; unmatched junction nucleotides: 9.

The sample holds a few counts of this clone. V and J are TRBV30 and TRBJ1-3; D may be TRBD1 (5 bases). Germline values: CDR1 GTSNPN, CDR2 SVGIG (reference sequence). Trimming shortened V by 3 bases and J by 7 bases, and 10 bases separated the two germline ends. This CDR3 is built from 12 residues. The CDR3: CAWRPGGNTIYF. As DNA, the CDR3 is TGTGCCTGGAGGCCGGGGGGGAACACCATATATTTT.

CDR3 in amino acids: CASSGQMNTEAFF. Here the CDR3 DNA reads TGTGCCAGCAGCGGACAGATGAACACTGAAGCTTTCTTT. The V and J genes are TRBV5-6 and TRBJ1-1; maybe TRBD1 (6 bases). CDR3 length: 13 residues. Between the trimmed V and J ends, which lost 4 bases and 0 bases, there was a span of 7 bases. CDR1 and CDR2 (germline): SGHDT, YYEEEE.

The gene calls are TRBV30 and TRBJ2-2; the D gene is possibly TRBD1 (6 bases). Trimming removed 0 bases from V and 7 bases from J, with 9 bases in between. Looked up from germline, CDR1 is GTSNPN and CDR2 is SVGIG (reference sequence). The CDR3 is 13 amino acids. CDR3 sequence: CAWSVRRGGELFF. The CDR3 DNA is TGTGCCTGGAGTGTACGCAGGGGCGGGGAGCTGTTTTTT.

The V gene is TRBV7-2, the J gene TRBJ1-1, with D maybe TRBD1 (5 bases). V lost 1 base and J lost 0, with 9 bases in between. The germline V gene has CDR1 SGHTA and CDR2 FQGNSA. There are 15 residues in the CDR3. The CDR3 is CASSLDRNMNTEAFF. CDR3 nucleotide sequence: TGTGCCAGCAGCTTAGACAGGAACATGAACACTGAAGCTTTCTTT.

CDR3 loop: CSVRGTGATYEQYF. The CDR3, as DNA: TGCAGCGTTAGAGGGACAGGGGCGACCTACGAGCAGTACTTC. The V call is TRBV29-1, the J call TRBJ2-7; TRBD1 matches 10 bases. The CDR3 runs 14 residues. Trimming cost V 5 bases and J 2 bases; bases outside gene matches: 6. The germline V gene encodes CDR1 SQVTM and CDR2 ANQGSEA.

V gene TRBV11-2 combines with J gene TRBJ2-2, with TRBD1 matching 8 bases. Trimming at V came to 6 bases and at J to 0 bases, leaving 3 bases not matched to a gene. Germline CDR1 SGHAT, CDR2 FQNNGV. The CDR3 contains 15 residues. The CDR3 spells CASSEGQANTGELFF. The CDR3 nucleotides are TGTGCCAGCAGTGAGGGACAGGCGAACACCGGGGAGCTGTTTTTT.

The rearrangement joins TRBV7-2 to TRBJ2-6; perhaps TRBD1 as D (6 bases). CDR1 SGHTA and CDR2 FQGNSA come from the germline V gene. The V gene lost 9 bases and the J gene lost 0 bases, with 9 bases spanning the gap. The CDR3 is 14 residues long. CDR3 coding DNA: TGTGCCAGTAGACAGGTCTCTGGGGCCAACGTCCTGACTTTC. Its translation is CASRQVSGANVLTF.

The gene calls are TRBV28 and TRBJ2-7; a weak D match, TRBD1 (5 bases). This CDR3 has 13 residues. The V gene lost 7 bases and the J gene lost 3 bases, with 13 bases spanning the gap. CDR1 is MDHEN, CDR2 SYDVKM, per germline. For the CDR3, the DNA is TGTGCCAGCACCGGAGACAGAGGCTACGAGCAGTACTTC. Protein sequence: CASTGDRGYEQYF.

CDR3 coding DNA: TGTGCCAGCAGTTCAGGCTACGGACTAGCGGGAAGGGATACGCAGTATTTT. Translation: CASSSGYGLAGRDTQYF. The chain uses TRBV28 and TRBJ2-3; 12 bases fit TRBD2. This CDR3 is built from 17 residues. CDR1 and CDR2 (germline): MDHEN, SYDVKM. V was pared by 4 bases and J by 6 bases, with 11 bases of the junction left unmatched.

The rearrangement joins TRBV4-2 to TRBJ1-4; no reliable D call. Trimming removed 6 bases from V and 8 bases from J, with 13 bases in between. This CDR3 has 13 amino acids. Germline V gene data show CDR1 as LGHNA and CDR2 as YNFKEQ. In nucleotides, the CDR3 is TGTGCCAGCAGACGCGGGGAGGAAGAAAAACTGTTTTTT. It is translated as CASRRGEEEKLFF.

This clone was recorded a few times. The CDR3 DNA is TGTGCCATCAGCTTGGACTCTACCGGGGAGCTGTTTTTT. Its protein is CAISLDSTGELFF. J is TRBJ2-2 and V is TRBV10-3; TRBD2 might be the D (5 bases). The CDR3 is 13 amino acids. V lost 6 bases, J lost 5 bases, and 10 bases lay in between. CDR1 and CDR2 from the germline V gene are ENHRY and SYGVKD.

The chain carries TRBV5-4 and TRBJ2-5, with D maybe TRBD2 (6 bases). Germline V lookup: CDR1 SGHNT, CDR2 YYREEE (reference sequence). The CDR3 has 15 amino acids. The V end lost 0 bases, the J end lost 5 bases, and 14 bases lay between the germline ends. CDR3 protein: CASSLEDSGWETQYF. The CDR3 DNA is TGTGCCAGCAGCTTGGAGGATAGCGGATGGGAGACCCAGTACTTC.

The chain employs TRBV6-4 and TRBJ2-2; 10 bases map to TRBD1. This CDR3 spans 16 amino acids. Germline CDR1 and CDR2: MRHNA and SNTAGT. The V and J ends lost 1 base and 4 bases, in that order; junction bases with no gene match: 3. The CDR3 bases are TGTGCCAGCAGTGACTTGGACAGGGGGATCACCGGGGAGCTGTTTTTT. It encodes CASSDLDRGITGELFF.

This rearrangement joins TRBV5-1 to TRBJ2-2; possibly TRBD1 for D (5 bases). The germline gives CDR1 SGHRS, CDR2 YFSETQ. CDR3 length equals 16 residues. V lost 0 bases to trimming and J lost 1 base, with 10 bases between them. CDR3 coding DNA: TGCGCCAGCAGCTTGGCCCTGACAGAGAACACCGGGGAGCTGTTTTTT. Translating gives CASSLALTENTGELFF. Using reference TRBV5-1 and TRBJ2-2 for the parts outside the CDR3, the full variable domain is KAGVTQTPRYLIKTRGQQVTLSCSPISGHRSVSWYQQTPGQGLQFLFEYFSETQRNKGNFPGRFSGRQFSNSRSEMNVSTLELGDSALYLCASSLALTENTGELFFGEGSRLTVL.

The V call is TRBV30, the J call TRBJ1-1, with 7 nucleotides matching TRBD1. The CDR3 loop spans 13 amino acids. Germline V gene lookup returns CDR1 GTSNPN and CDR2 SVGIG (reference sequence). Trimming removed 1 base from V and 1 base from J; junction bases left unmatched: 0. This CDR3 is CAWSEGANTEAFF. The CDR3 DNA sequence: TGTGCCTGGAGTGAGGGGGCGAACACTGAAGCTTTCTTT.

V gene TRBV19 combines with J gene TRBJ2-7, with 9 bases aligning to TRBD1. Per germline, CDR1 LNHDA and CDR2 SQIVND (reference sequence). The CDR3 is 15 residues long. V was clipped by 3 bases and J by 3 bases; unmatched bases: 6. The CDR3 protein is CASSMGQGVGYEQYF. The DNA of the CDR3 is TGTGCCAGTAGTATGGGACAGGGAGTGGGCTACGAGCAGTACTTC.

The chain has TRBV30 and TRBJ1-4; TRBD1 agrees at 8 bases. The CDR3 spans 14 residues. The V segment lost 2 bases and the J segment 10 bases; nucleotides outside the gene matches: 9. CDR1 and CDR2 (germline): GTSNPN, SVGIG (reference sequence). CDR3 loop: CAWSLRTGLGKLFF. The CDR3 DNA reads TGTGCCTGGAGTCTCCGGACAGGGTTGGGAAAACTGTTTTTT.

This clone has only one observation. V and J are TRBV19 and TRBJ2-3; D is ambiguous. Germline V CDR1 and CDR2: LNHDA, SQIVND (reference sequence). The CDR3 has 14 amino acids. V lost 3 bases to trimming and J lost 4 bases, with 11 bases between them. Here the CDR3 reads CASSIPRYPDTQYF. The CDR3 DNA sequence: TGTGCCAGTAGTATTCCCAGGTACCCAGATACGCAGTATTTT.

V gene TRBV7-2 combines with J gene TRBJ1-4; 8 bases agree with TRBD1. The junction had 10 bases not matched to a gene; V was cut back by 6 bases and J by 7 bases. The CDR3 has 15 residues. Germline CDR1 and CDR2: SGHTA and FQGNSA. The CDR3 DNA reads TGTGCCAGCAGTTGGCGGGACAGGACAAGTGAAAAACTGTTTTTT. Amino acids: CASSWRDRTSEKLFF.

The genes are TRBV7-7 and TRBJ2-7, with TRBD2 matching over 9 bases. This CDR3 has 16 amino acids. The V segment lost 0 bases and the J segment 6 bases; nucleotides outside the gene matches: 9. From germline, CDR1 is SSHAT and CDR2 FNYEAQ (reference sequence). The CDR3 DNA follows: TGTGCCAGCAGCTTAGCGGGTGCTAGCGGGGCCCCCGAGCAGTACTTC. This translates into CASSLAGASGAPEQYF.